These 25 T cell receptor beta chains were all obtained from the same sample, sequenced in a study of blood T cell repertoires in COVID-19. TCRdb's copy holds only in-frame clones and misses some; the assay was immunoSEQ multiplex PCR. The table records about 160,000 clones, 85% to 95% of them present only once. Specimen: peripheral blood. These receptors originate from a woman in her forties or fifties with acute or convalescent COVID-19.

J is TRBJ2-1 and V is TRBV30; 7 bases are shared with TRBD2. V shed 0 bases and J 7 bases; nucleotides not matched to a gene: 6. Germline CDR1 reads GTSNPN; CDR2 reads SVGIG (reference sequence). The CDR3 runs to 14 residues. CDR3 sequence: CAWSVGGSLNEQFF. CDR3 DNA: TGTGCCTGGAGTGTGGGAGGGAGTCTAAATGAGCAGTTCTTC.

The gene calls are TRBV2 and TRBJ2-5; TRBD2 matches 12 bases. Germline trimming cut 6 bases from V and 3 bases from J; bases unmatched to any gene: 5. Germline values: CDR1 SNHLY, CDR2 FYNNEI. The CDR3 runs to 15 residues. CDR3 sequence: CASSAGLAGKETQYF. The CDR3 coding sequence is TGTGCCAGCAGCGCGGGACTAGCGGGCAAAGAGACCCAGTACTTC.

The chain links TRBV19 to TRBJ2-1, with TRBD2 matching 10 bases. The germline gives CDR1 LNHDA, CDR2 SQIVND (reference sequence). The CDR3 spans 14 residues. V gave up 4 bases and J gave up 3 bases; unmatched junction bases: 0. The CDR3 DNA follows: TGTGCCAGTAGTACTAGCGGGAGCTACAATGAGCAGTTCTTC. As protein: CASSTSGSYNEQFF.

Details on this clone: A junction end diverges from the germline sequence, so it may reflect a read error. The CDR3 is CASSLDRGLQPQHF. The DNA of the CDR3 is TGTGCCAGCAGTTTGGACAGGGGGCTTCAGCCCCAGCATTTT. This sequence joins TRBV5-6 and TRBJ1-5; 11 bases are a match to TRBD1. The germline V gene encodes CDR1 SGHDT and CDR2 YYEEEE. The CDR3 has 14 amino acids. Full variable domain (rest looked up from reference TRBV5-6 and TRBJ1-5): DAGVTQSPTHLIKTRGQQVTLRCSPKSGHDTVSWYQQALGQGPQFIFQYYEEEERQRGNFPDRFSGHQFPNYSSELNVNALLLGDSALYLCASSLDRGLQPQHFGDGTRLSIL.

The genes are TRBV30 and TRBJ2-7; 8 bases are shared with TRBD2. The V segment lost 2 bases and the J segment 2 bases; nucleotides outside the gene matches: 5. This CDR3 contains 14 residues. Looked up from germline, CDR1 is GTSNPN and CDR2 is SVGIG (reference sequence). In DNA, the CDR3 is TGTGCCTGGAGTCCGGGACTAGGAACCTACGAGCAGTACTTC. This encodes CAWSPGLGTYEQYF.

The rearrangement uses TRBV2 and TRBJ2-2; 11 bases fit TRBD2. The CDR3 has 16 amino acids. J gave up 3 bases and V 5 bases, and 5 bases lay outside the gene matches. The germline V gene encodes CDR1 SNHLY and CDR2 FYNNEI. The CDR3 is CASSYSGGADTGELFF. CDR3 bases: TGTGCCAGCAGTTATAGCGGGGGGGCGGACACCGGGGAGCTGTTTTTT.

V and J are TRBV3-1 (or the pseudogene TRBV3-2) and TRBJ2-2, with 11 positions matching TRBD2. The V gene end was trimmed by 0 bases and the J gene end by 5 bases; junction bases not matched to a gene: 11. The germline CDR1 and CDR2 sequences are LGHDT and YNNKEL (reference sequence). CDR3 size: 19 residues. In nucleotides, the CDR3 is TGTGCCAGCAGCCAAGATTTGATAGCGGGGGGGCCTTGGACCGGGGAGCTGTTTTTT. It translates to CASSQDLIAGGPWTGELFF.

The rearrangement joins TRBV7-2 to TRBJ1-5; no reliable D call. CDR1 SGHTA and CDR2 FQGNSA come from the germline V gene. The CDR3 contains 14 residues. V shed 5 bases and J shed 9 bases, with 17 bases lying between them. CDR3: CASSIGAVGGPQHF. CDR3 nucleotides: TGTGCCAGCAGCATTGGAGCAGTTGGCGGGCCCCAGCATTTT.

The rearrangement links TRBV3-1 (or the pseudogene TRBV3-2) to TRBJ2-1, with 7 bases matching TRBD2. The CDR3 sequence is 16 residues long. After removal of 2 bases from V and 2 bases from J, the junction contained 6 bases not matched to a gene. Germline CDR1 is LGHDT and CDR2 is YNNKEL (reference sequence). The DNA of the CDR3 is TGTGCCAGCAGCCAACCCTGGGAGGGAACCTACAATGAGCAGTTCTTC. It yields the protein CASSQPWEGTYNEQFF.

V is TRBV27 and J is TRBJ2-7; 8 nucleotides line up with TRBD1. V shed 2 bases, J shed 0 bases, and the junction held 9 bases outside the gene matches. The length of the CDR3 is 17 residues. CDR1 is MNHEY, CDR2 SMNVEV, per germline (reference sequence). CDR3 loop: CASSLTRQGIVSYEQYF. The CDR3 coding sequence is TGTGCCAGCAGTTTAACTCGACAGGGGATAGTCTCCTACGAGCAGTACTTC.

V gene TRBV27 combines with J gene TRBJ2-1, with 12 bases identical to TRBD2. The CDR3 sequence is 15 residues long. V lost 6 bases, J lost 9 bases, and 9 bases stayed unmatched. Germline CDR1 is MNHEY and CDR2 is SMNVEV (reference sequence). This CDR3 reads CASSLPGLAGSEQFF. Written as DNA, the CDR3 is TGTGCCAGCAGCTTACCTGGACTAGCGGGAAGTGAGCAGTTCTTC.

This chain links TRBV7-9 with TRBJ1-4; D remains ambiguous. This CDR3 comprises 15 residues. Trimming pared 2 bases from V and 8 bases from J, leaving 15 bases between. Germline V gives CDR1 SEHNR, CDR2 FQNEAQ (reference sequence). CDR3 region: CASSLTEVRGEKLFF. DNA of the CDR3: TGTGCCAGCAGCTTAACGGAAGTCAGAGGAGAAAAACTGTTTTTT. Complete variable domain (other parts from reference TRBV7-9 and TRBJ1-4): DTGVSQNPRHKITKRGQNVTFRCDPISEHNRLYWYRQTLGQGPEFLTYFQNEAQLEKSRLLSDRFSAERPKGSFSTLEIQRTEQGDSAMYLCASSLTEVRGEKLFFGSGTQLSVL.

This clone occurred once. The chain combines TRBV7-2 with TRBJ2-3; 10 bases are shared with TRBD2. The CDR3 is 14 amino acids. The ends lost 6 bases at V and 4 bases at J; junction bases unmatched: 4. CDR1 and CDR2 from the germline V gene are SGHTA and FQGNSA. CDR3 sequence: CASSLSGRADTQYF. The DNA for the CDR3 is TGTGCCAGCAGTTTAAGCGGGAGGGCAGATACGCAGTATTTT.

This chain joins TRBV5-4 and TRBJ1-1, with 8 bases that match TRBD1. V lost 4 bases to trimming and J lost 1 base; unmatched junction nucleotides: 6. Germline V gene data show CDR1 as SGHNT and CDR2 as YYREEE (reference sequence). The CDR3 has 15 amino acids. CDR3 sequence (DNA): TGTGCCAGCAGCGGGACAGGATTAGGGAACACTGAAGCTTTCTTT. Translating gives CASSGTGLGNTEAFF. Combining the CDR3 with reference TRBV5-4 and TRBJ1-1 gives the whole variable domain ETGVTQSPTHLIKTRGQQVTLRCSSQSGHNTVSWYQQALGQGPQFIFQYYREEENGRGNFPPRFSGLQFPNYSSELNVNALELDDSALYLCASSGTGLGNTEAFFGQGTRLTVV.

The CDR3 spells CAISTDRANTEAFF. CDR3 nucleotide sequence: TGTGCCATCAGTACCGACAGGGCAAACACTGAAGCTTTCTTT. This chain joins TRBV10-3 and TRBJ1-1; 7 positions agree with TRBD1. The CDR3 covers 14 residues. Germline assignment: CDR1 ENHRY and CDR2 SYGVKD. V shed 5 bases and J 2 bases; nucleotides not matched to a gene: 5.

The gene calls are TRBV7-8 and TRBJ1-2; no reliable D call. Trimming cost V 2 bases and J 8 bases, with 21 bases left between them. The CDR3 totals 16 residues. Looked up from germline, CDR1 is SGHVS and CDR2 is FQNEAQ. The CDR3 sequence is CASSLSRWTWERGYTF. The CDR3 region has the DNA TGTGCCAGCAGCTTATCCAGGTGGACTTGGGAACGGGGCTACACCTTC. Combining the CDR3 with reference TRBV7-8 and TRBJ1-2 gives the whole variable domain GAGVSQSPRYKVAKRGQDVALRCDPISGHVSLFWYQQALGQGPEFLTYFQNEAQLDKSGLPSDRFFAERPEGSVSTLKIQRTQQEDSAVYLCASSLSRWTWERGYTFGSGTRLTVV.

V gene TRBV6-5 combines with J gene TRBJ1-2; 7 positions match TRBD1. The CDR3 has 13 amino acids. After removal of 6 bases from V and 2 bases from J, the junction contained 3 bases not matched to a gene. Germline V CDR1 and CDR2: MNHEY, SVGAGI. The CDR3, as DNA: TGTGCCAGCAGGAACAGGGGAAACTATGGCTACACCTTC. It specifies CASRNRGNYGYTF.

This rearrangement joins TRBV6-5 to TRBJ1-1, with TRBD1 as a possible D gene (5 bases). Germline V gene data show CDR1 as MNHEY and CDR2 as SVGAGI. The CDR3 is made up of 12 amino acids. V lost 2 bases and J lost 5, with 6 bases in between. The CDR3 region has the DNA TGTGCCAGCAGTTACGGGGGGACTGAAGCTTTCTTT. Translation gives CASSYGGTEAFF.

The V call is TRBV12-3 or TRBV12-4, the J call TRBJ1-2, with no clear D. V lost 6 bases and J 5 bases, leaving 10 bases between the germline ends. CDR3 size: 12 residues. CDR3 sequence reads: CASRGASYGYTF. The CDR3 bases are TGTGCCAGCAGGGGCGCGAGTTATGGCTACACCTTC.

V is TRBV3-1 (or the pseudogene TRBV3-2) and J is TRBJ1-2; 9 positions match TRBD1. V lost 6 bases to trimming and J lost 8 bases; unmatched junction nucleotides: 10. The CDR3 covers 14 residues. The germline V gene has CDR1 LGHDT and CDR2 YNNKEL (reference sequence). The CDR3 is CASSPGQGTLGYTF. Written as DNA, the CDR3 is TGTGCCAGCAGTCCCGGACAGGGGACGTTGGGCTACACCTTC.

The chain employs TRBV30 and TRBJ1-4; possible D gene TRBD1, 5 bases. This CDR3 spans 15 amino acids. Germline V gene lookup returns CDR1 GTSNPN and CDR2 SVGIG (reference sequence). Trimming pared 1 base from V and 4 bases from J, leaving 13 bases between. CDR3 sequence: CAWSGQTGGNEKLFF. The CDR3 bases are TGTGCCTGGAGTGGCCAGACGGGGGGTAATGAAAAACTGTTTTTT.

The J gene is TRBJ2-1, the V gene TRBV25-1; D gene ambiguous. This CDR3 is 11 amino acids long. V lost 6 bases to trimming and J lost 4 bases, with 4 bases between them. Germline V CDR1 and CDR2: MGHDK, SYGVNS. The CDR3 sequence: CASSTYNEQFF. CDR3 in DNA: TGTGCCAGCAGCACTTACAATGAGCAGTTCTTC.

The CDR3 DNA follows: TGCAGCGCCACCGGGGTACGCTATGGCTACACCTTC. It is translated as CSATGVRYGYTF. The chain couples TRBV29-1 to TRBJ1-2; D remains ambiguous. The CDR3 runs 12 residues. The V and J ends lost 7 bases and 4 bases respectively, with 13 bases between them. CDR1 and CDR2 from the germline V gene are SQVTM and ANQGSEA.

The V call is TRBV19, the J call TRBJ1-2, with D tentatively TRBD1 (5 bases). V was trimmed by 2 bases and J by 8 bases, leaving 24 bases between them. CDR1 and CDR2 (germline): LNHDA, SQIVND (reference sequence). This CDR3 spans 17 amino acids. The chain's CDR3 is CASSIPRPTTAWWGYTF. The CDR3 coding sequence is TGTGCCAGTAGTATACCAAGACCAACGACAGCCTGGTGGGGCTACACCTTC. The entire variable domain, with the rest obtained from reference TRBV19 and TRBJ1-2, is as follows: DGGITQSPKYLFRKEGQNVTLSCEQNLNHDAMYWYRQDPGQGLRLIYYSQIVNDFQKGDIAEGYSVSREKKESFPLTVTSAQKNPTAFYLCASSIPRPTTAWWGYTFGSGTRLTVV.

The CDR3 sequence: CASSEQGGSNQPQHF. The CDR3 DNA reads as TGTGCCAGCTCAGAACAGGGGGGTAGCAATCAGCCCCAGCATTTT. V gene TRBV18 combines with J gene TRBJ1-5, with 8 bases fitting TRBD1. V was pared by 5 bases and J by 0 bases, with 3 bases of the junction left unmatched. CDR1 and CDR2 (germline): KGHSH, LQKENI. There are 15 residues in the CDR3.